The T cell receptor (beta chain) described here comes from a study of cytomegalovirus exposure and HLA in healthy donors. General study points: Later analysis identified a missense DCLRE1C variant that was linked to TCR beta V- and J-gene trimming. A reported reduction in N-insertions relative to the approximately 670-donor mean was seen in an Asian-associated ancestry cluster in a later analysis. In vitro assays verified that three CMV-associated chains recognized CMV antigens specifically. Serostatus for CMV was the only available immune exposure information.

The PCR was carried out with 60 Vbeta primers and 13 Jbeta primers. The assay was immunoSEQ multiplex PCR, and TCRdb's table has in-frame clones only and misses some. The listing records approximately 58,000 clones. The CDR3 has 15 amino acids. The V and J ends lost 9 bases and 0 bases respectively, with 18 bases between them. With respect to this clone: Its antigen is not known.

The chain couples TRBV23-1 to TRBJ2-7; D might be TRBD1 (6 bases). TRBV23-1 is sorted into the ORF group, with uncertain function. Sequencing input: PBMCs. The receptor was derived from a man aged 25 to 40 in good health and CMV-seropositive. Here the CDR3 reads CARTKTGQSSYEQYF. DNA of the CDR3: TGCGCCAGGACAAAGACAGGCCAGAGCTCCTACGAGCAGTACTTC.